The T cell receptor beta chain under discussion was sequenced for a study of shared clonotypes between healthy human individuals. Generated by immunoSEQ multiplex PCR, the TCRdb table keeps only in-frame clones and is missing some. This sample yields approximately 2.5 million clones, of which roughly 92% are seen a single time; roughly 0.15% belongs to the top ten. This clone appeared once. This CDR3 is 14 amino acids long. The germline V gene has CDR1 SNHLY and CDR2 FYNNEI. V was clipped by 8 bases and J by 5 bases, with 18 bases between them. The chain recombines TRBV2 with TRBJ1-1; D may be TRBD1 (5 bases). Specimen: naive CD4+ T cells sorted from blood. Regarding subset: CD45RA+ positively selected. This receptor was taken from a man aged 18-30 years in good health. The CDR3 DNA reads as TGTGCCAGCGGCTTGGGGACGGTGATGACTGAAGCTTTCTTT. It specifies CASGLGTVMTEAFF.